This TCR beta chain is drawn from a study of T cells in tumors and immune-related adverse events. Using immunoSEQ multiplex PCR, the repertoire was profiled, and TCRdb retains in-frame clones only, with some absent. The top ten clones hold approximately 1.5% of a sample with roughly 23,000 clones, about 93% of them seen once. CDR3 length: 16 amino acids. Trimming shortened V by 5 bases and J by 2 bases, and 18 bases separated the two germline ends. Germline V gene lookup returns CDR1 MDHEN and CDR2 SYDVKM. Sequenced material: lymph node tissue, taken from a patient treated with anti-PD-1 therapy. The TCR sequence derives from a female donor with metastatic renal cell carcinoma. V gene TRBV28 combines with J gene TRBJ1-1; no reliable D call. CDR3 sequence reads: CASSPHITLRNTEAFF. The CDR3 nucleotides are TGTGCCAGCAGTCCACACATCACCCTTAGAAACACTGAAGCTTTCTTT.